These 9 T cell receptor beta chains were all obtained from the same sample, sequenced in a study of shared clonotypes between healthy human individuals. This table comes from immunoSEQ multiplex PCR, and its TCRdb copy is limited to in-frame clones, with some not included. The top ten hold over 0.1% of the sample, which has 500,000 to 700,000 clones, approximately 95% seen once. CD45RO-negative cells were positively selected for CCR7, leaving out terminally differentiated effector memory CD45RA+ cells. Sample: naive CD8+ T cells sorted from blood. The receptors were gathered from a woman in her 30s in good health.

The chain employs TRBV19 and TRBJ2-3; no clear D gene. V lost 4 bases and J lost 0, with 17 bases in between. The germline CDR1 and CDR2 sequences are LNHDA and SQIVND (reference sequence). The CDR3 contains 17 residues. The CDR3 spells CASSTQATRFSTDTQYF. CDR3 DNA sequence: TGTGCCAGTAGTACCCAGGCGACACGGTTTAGCACAGATACGCAGTATTTT.

J is TRBJ2-7 and V is TRBV5-4, with 8 positions matching TRBD1. Germline CDR1 is SGHNT and CDR2 is YYREEE (reference sequence). V shed 0 bases, J shed 4 bases, and the junction held 9 bases outside the gene matches. This CDR3 comprises 16 residues. In nucleotides, the CDR3 is TGTGCCAGCAGCTTGGGTCCCGGGACAGGACCTTACGAGCAGTACTTC. It translates to CASSLGPGTGPYEQYF.

This rearrangement joins TRBV5-4 to TRBJ2-7; D ambiguous. Germline CDR1 and CDR2: SGHNT and YYREEE (reference sequence). Trimming took 0 bases from V and 2 from J, leaving 9 bases between them. The CDR3 totals 14 residues. The CDR3 DNA is TGTGCCAGCAGCTTGGACGCTGGCCCCTACGAGCAGTACTTC. Residues: CASSLDAGPYEQYF.

CDR3 region: CASSPGWSGYEQYF. Here the CDR3 DNA reads TGTGCCAGCAGTCCCGGATGGAGTGGGTACGAGCAGTACTTC. V gene TRBV27 combines with J gene TRBJ2-7, with D unclear. V lost 5 bases and J lost 4, with 15 bases in between. The CDR3 is 14 residues long. CDR1 is MNHEY and CDR2 is SMNVEV in the germline V gene (reference sequence).

The chain uses TRBV13 and TRBJ2-7; D unclear. CDR1 is PRHDT, CDR2 FYEKMQ, per germline (reference sequence). V was pared by 5 bases and J by 0 bases, with 11 bases between. The length of the CDR3 is 14 residues. For the CDR3, the DNA is TGTGCCAGCAGCACGACCCACAGCTCCTACGAGCAGTACTTC. Its translation: CASSTTHSSYEQYF.

The rearrangement joins TRBV5-4 to TRBJ2-1, with 11 bases fitting TRBD2. Germline loops: CDR1 SGHNT, CDR2 YYREEE (reference sequence). The CDR3 is 15 amino acids. After removal of 4 bases from V and 10 bases from J, the junction contained 10 bases not matched to a gene. The CDR3 is CASSMLGLAAREQFF. The CDR3 DNA follows: TGTGCCAGCAGCATGCTGGGACTAGCGGCACGGGAGCAGTTCTTC. The full variable domain, completed using reference TRBV5-4 and TRBJ2-1, is ETGVTQSPTHLIKTRGQQVTLRCSSQSGHNTVSWYQQALGQGPQFIFQYYREEENGRGNFPPRFSGLQFPNYSSELNVNALELDDSALYLCASSMLGLAAREQFFGPGTRLTVL.

The chain links TRBV6-5 to TRBJ2-1; D may be TRBD1 or TRBD2 (6 bases each). Between the trimmed V and J ends, which lost 0 bases and 15 bases, there was a span of 15 bases. The CDR3 covers 13 residues. Germline CDR1 and CDR2: MNHEY and SVGAGI. CDR3 DNA sequence: TGTGCCAGCAGTTACTCGGAGGGGAAGGGGGTGTTCTTC. It translates to CASSYSEGKGVFF.

The chain combines TRBV9 with TRBJ2-1, with D perhaps matching TRBD1 or TRBD2 (6 bases each). The CDR3 runs to 15 residues. Germline CDR1 and CDR2: SGDLS and YYNGEE. With 3 bases removed from V and 6 bases from J, the gap between germline ends came to 16 bases. The CDR3 nucleotides read TGTGCCAGCAGCGGCAGTGGTGGAGGGGGCAATGAGCAGTTCTTC. Translating it yields CASSGSGGGGNEQFF. Combining the CDR3 with reference TRBV9 and TRBJ2-1 gives the whole variable domain DSGVTQTPKHLITATGQRVTLRCSPRSGDLSVYWYQQSLDQGLQFLIQYYNGEERAKGNILERFSAQQFPDLHSELNLSSLELGDSALYFCASSGSGGGGNEQFFGPGTRLTVL.

This clone was found once. The rearrangement links TRBV4-1 to TRBJ2-2; D might be TRBD2 (5 bases). From germline, CDR1 is MGHRA and CDR2 YSYEKL. The length of the CDR3 is 16 residues. The germline V and J ends were trimmed by 3 bases and 2 bases, with 13 bases remaining between them. The CDR3 DNA reads TGCGCCAGCAGCCAGGACCAGGCGGGCAACACCGGGGAGCTGTTTTTT. Translation gives CASSQDQAGNTGELFF.